This T cell receptor beta chain emerged from a study of cytomegalovirus exposure and HLA in healthy donors. Separation from the approximately 660-subject first cohort characterized the roughly 120-subject validation cohort, to which the donors belonged. Germline V gene lookup returns CDR1 SQVTM and CDR2 ANQGSEA. The length of the CDR3 is 12 residues. Trimming cost V 4 bases and J 5 bases, with 11 bases left between them. Concerning this clone: The antigen remains undetermined. Within the sample, other DNA sequences also encode this same CDR3.

Assay: immunoSEQ multiplex PCR; the TCRdb copy retains only in-frame clones and omits some. The sample shows a few hundred thousand clones, approximately 84% of them seen only once. Study conclusions and caveats: Reports showed the classifier diagnosing cytomegalovirus status with high specificity and sensitivity. The tendency of first-cohort TCR clusters to co-occur in the 120 validation repertoires was identified by a subsequent analysis. Many donors shared some public TCRs, even though most TCR sequences were rare.

The sequenced sample was PBMCs. The sequence was obtained from a young man in good health and CMV-seropositive. The chain is built from TRBV29-1 and TRBJ2-5, with D perhaps TRBD2 (7 bases). The CDR3 DNA sequence: TGCAGCGTTGGGTCGGGGGGCGAGACCCAGTACTTC. Amino acids: CSVGSGGETQYF.